This TCR beta chain emerged from a study of blood T cells in healthy people across ages (dated by TCRdb to between 2014 and 2017). Regarding the research as a whole: In model experiments, roughly one uniquely barcoded TCR beta cDNA molecule per two T cells was captured by template switching. Donors were grouped into four age groups: young (average approximately 16 years), middle-aged (over 35), aged (over 55) and long-lived (82). Age-related changes in TCR beta repertoire diversity were measured in the study by deep sequencing normalized with unique cDNA molecular identifiers. To avoid experimental bias, donors of different ages were spread randomly across the sequencing lanes. For two donors (one aged 18 to 30 and one aged 80 or older), the study analyzed two additional independent replicas of 1 million unique cDNA reads from the same blood draw.

V ends up 6 bases short and J 1 base short, with an unmatched junction base count of 2. Including cysteine and phenylalanine, the CDR3 has 12 amino acids. Only the CDR3 DNA is retained, 36 bases long and in frame from the first base. Based on the germline V gene (reference sequence), the CDR1 and CDR2 sequences are DFQATT and SNEGSKA. Systemically healthy Caucasian individuals from Russia, some 38 in total and aged roughly 6 to 95 years, were included as donors. Each donor gave ten milliliters of peripheral blood, collected into EDTA-treated Vacutainer tubes. PBMCs were isolated by Ficoll-Paque density-gradient centrifugation, with at least 6 million obtained per sample. Total RNA, at least 6 micrograms per sample, was extracted from PBMCs with Trizol reagent. For every donor, flow cytometry on a PBMC aliquot measured the percentage of naive CD45RAhigh/CD27high T cells. The investigation overall reported the following: As age increased, observed TCR beta diversity per million T cells dropped in a roughly linear way, and a significant reduction was already evident by age approximately 40. The CMV infection status of donors was not known, potentially confounding age-related changes in expanded clonotypes. Since profiling was done on bulk unsorted PBMCs, naive and antigen-experienced compartments could not be conclusively compared. The long-lived group showed more naive CD4+ T cells, fewer expanded clones and increased TCR diversity than the aged group, suggesting age selection. Estimates of total diversity based on one million sequenced T cells were considered lower bounds and underestimates. The percentage of naive T cells measured by flow cytometry correlated strongly with observed TCR beta diversity.

Libraries were prepared through 5' RACE. TCRdb records Illumina HiSeq 2500 as the sequencer. The second PCR ran for about 6 to 12 cycles and used a J-beta primer mix along with a sample-barcoded 5' primer. Each TCR beta cDNA molecule received a unique molecular identifier from a template-switch 5' adaptor carrying 12 random nucleotides. Each sample yielded at least 3 million CDR3-containing paired-end reads. First-strand cDNA synthesis was performed from all RNA using the Mint cDNA synthesis kit, with priming by a TRBC-specific oligonucleotide. Following uracil-DNA glycosylase treatment, all cDNA underwent a first 18-cycle PCR with the universal primers M1SS and BC2_uni_R. In the paper's pipeline: For normalization, 1 million high-quality reads, each with a distinct molecular identifier, were randomly selected from each sample. Reads sharing molecular identifiers were discarded rather than binned into consensus sequences. CDR3 identification, clonotype clustering and error correction used MiTCR with a Q25 quality threshold and the strictest error-elimination algorithm. A nonparametric unseen species model using Euler transformation provided a lower-bound estimate of total TCR beta diversity. TCRdb's own reprocessing of the public reads used fastp at Q25 and MiXCR and kept productive beta chains. Every distinct CDR3 protein forms one entry, paired with its most common genes and DNA. The V and J calls shown here were made by TCRdb, not taken from the authors' results. Here the sample has about 2 million distinct CDR3 sequences; around half occur a single time. Roughly 2% of the sample is taken by the ten largest.

This clonotype has a handful of counts. Which antigen it targets is not known. The record has no base qualities; no much larger clone is one base away. The TCR originated in a woman between 35 and 50 years old in good health. In this chain, TRBV20-1 is recombined with TRBJ1-1; the junction holds 7 bases that match TRBD1. Specimen: blood. The DNA is TGCAGTGCCCACAGGGGGAACACTGAAGCTTTCTTT. Its amino acids are CSAHRGNTEAFF.